This is a list of T cell receptor beta chains from one sample in a study of T cells in Graves' hyperthyroidism and ophthalmopathy. In TCRdb, the multiplex PCR reads were re-called with MiXCR into one record per CDR3 protein. Of over 500,000 distinct CDR3 sequences listed, about 45% are singletons. Sequencing used peripheral blood or thyroid tissue (not recorded which). All receptors come from an adult woman with Graves' disease, either hyperthyroidism or ophthalmopathy (not recorded which). Both conserved end residues are trimmed from each CDR3. Some rows have no size entry. The others give once, few or many, or a class for an expanded clone.

clone_size,j_call,v_call,cdr3_aa
.,TRBJ2-7,TRBV3-1,ASGCGVHEQY
.,TRBJ2-5,TRBV25-1,ASSRMGAGGVETQY
many,TRBJ1-2,TRBV29-1,SVLLQEGGYT
many,TRBJ1-2,TRBV2,ASSPGQAGGYGYT
.,TRBJ1-2,TRBV10-3,AITGDSPLKGYT
many,TRBJ1-2,TRBV6-6,ASSRQGKNYGYT
.,TRBJ2-5,TRBV7-3,ASSSTGAKTQY
many,TRBJ2-5,TRBV6-5,ASTNGAGGPGETQY
.,TRBJ1-3,TRBV11-1,ASSLGAGRNSGNTIY
once,TRBJ2-1,TRBV7-6,ASSLRPDYNEQF
once,TRBJ1-4,TRBV6-5,ASSLETGLF
.,TRBJ1-5,TRBV28,AITRGWGPQH
many,TRBJ2-7,TRBV29-1,SVVRTGAFYEQY
many,TRBJ1-2,TRBV2,ASRATGDSYGYT
.,TRBJ2-5,TRBV5-5,ASRTIPRQETQY
many,TRBJ1-1,TRBV6-1,ASSEQTGTEAF
.,TRBJ1-4,TRBV5-1,ASSLDATNEKLF
.,TRBJ2-7,TRBV13,ASSFPTGREQY
.,TRBJ2-7,TRBV7-9,ASSPNSGAYEQY
.,TRBJ2-5,TRBV9,ASSASDRQETQY
many,TRBJ1-3,TRBV28,ASSPREGNTIY
few,TRBJ1-2,TRBV15,ASSPALARYGYT
few,TRBJ1-5,TRBV10-3,AISQDRDQPQH
.,TRBJ1-2,TRBV7-9,ASSSGQVDDYGYT
.,TRBJ2-2,TRBV10-1,ASSESASGEYTGELF
.,TRBJ1-5,TRBV10-2,ASSDTQGDFNQPQH
.,TRBJ1-5,TRBV10-3,AISGGPFQPQH
.,TRBJ2-5,TRBV10-3,ASRKGTLQETQY
many,TRBJ1-1,TRBV12-3/TRBV12-4,ASSFGRGVNTEAF